Each of the 31 T cell receptor beta chains below was sequenced from the same sample in a study of naive and memory T cell subsets. Amplification of ligated cDNA took four PCR rounds with SP2 and nested alpha and beta constant primers. TCRdb reprocessed the UMI-ligation and nested PCR reads with MiXCR, giving one entry per CDR3 protein. Among around 30,000 distinct CDR3 sequences, about 6.9% were seen once, and the ten largest hold 3.1%. Sample treatment: skin biopsy from PPD injection site in Mantoux-positive individual. A UMI-containing oligonucleotide was joined by 3' ligation to the TCR cDNA template. The material was skin, obtained from a tuberculin skin test site. The source is an adult in good health.

This clonotype was observed at least ten times. CDR3 DNA sequence: TGTGCCAGCGGTGAAGTATCCTACGAGCAGTACTTC. Amino acid sequence: CASGEVSYEQYF. The gene calls are TRBV7-8 and TRBJ2-7; the D is unclear. V dropped 8 bases and J dropped 1 base, with 9 bases sitting between them. Germline loops: CDR1 SGHVS, CDR2 FQNEAQ. The CDR3 runs to 12 residues.

This clonotype has at least ten counts. The V and J genes are TRBV25-1 and TRBJ2-6; 9 bases map to TRBD1. This CDR3 is 17 amino acids long. Trimming cost V 5 bases and J 2 bases; bases outside gene matches: 7. CDR1 and CDR2 (germline): MGHDK, SYGVNS. DNA of the CDR3: TGTGCCAGCAGTCGCCCGACAGGGGGGGCTGGGGCCAACGTCCTGACTTTC. This codes for CASSRPTGGAGANVLTF.

The chain has TRBV14 and TRBJ1-2; possible D gene TRBD1, 5 bases. The CDR3 runs 14 residues. Germline V gene lookup returns CDR1 SGHDN and CDR2 FVKESK. With 4 bases removed from V and 3 bases from J, the gap between germline ends came to 12 bases. The CDR3, as DNA: TGTGCCAGCAGCCGTCCGGGGACTGACTATGGCTACACCTTC. Its protein is CASSRPGTDYGYTF.

This chain joins TRBV6-6 and TRBJ2-7; D unresolved. Germline V gives CDR1 MNHNY, CDR2 SVGAGI (reference sequence). CDR3 length equals 16 residues. Trimming removed 2 bases from V and 5 bases from J, with 19 bases in between. CDR3 DNA: TGTGCCAGCAGTTACCCCCAATCTGCCCCCGACGACGAGCAGTACTTC. Translation: CASSYPQSAPDDEQYF.

This clonotype has ten or more counts. V usage is TRBV14 and J usage is TRBJ2-1; 9 bases fit TRBD2. This CDR3 spans 20 amino acids. With V trimmed by 3 bases and J by 1 base, 16 bases remained unmatched. Germline V gene lookup returns CDR1 SGHDN and CDR2 FVKESK. CDR3 region: CASSHRGSGGLPGSYNEQFF. CDR3 bases: TGTGCCAGCAGCCACCGGGGTAGCGGGGGTCTTCCGGGTTCCTACAATGAGCAGTTCTTC.

Ten or more counts support this clonotype. V and J are TRBV6-6 and TRBJ1-1, with 9 bases matching TRBD1. Germline CDR1 reads MNHNY; CDR2 reads SVGAGI (reference sequence). After removal of 5 bases from V and 4 bases from J, the junction contained 5 bases not matched to a gene. The CDR3 length is 14 residues. The CDR3 coding sequence is TGTGCCAGCAGTCGGACAGGGGAGGTCACTGAAGCTTTCTTT. Protein sequence: CASSRTGEVTEAFF.

There are many counts of this clonotype. The rearrangement links TRBV25-1 to TRBJ2-1; TRBD1 matches at 8 bases. Per germline, CDR1 MGHDK and CDR2 SYGVNS. J was trimmed by 10 bases and V by 3 bases; bases with no gene match: 5. CDR3 length: 13 residues. In nucleotides, the CDR3 is TGTGCCAGCAGTGACCAGGGGGCAGGGGAGCAGTTCTTC. It codes for CASSDQGAGEQFF. The complete variable domain, with remaining parts taken from reference TRBV25-1 and TRBJ2-1, reads EADIYQTPRYLVIGTGKKITLECSQTMGHDKMYWYQQDPGMELHLIHYSYGVNSTEKGDLSSESTVSRIRTEHFPLTLESARPSHTSQYLCASSDQGAGEQFFGPGTRLTVL.

This chain connects TRBV10-3 to TRBJ1-1; tentative D call: TRBD1 (6 bases). V gave up 4 bases and J gave up 5 bases, with 14 bases separating them. Germline CDR1 reads ENHRY; CDR2 reads SYGVKD. This CDR3 comprises 14 residues. This CDR3 reads CAISGDTGGTEAFF. The CDR3 DNA reads TGTGCCATCAGTGGGGACACCGGGGGGACTGAAGCTTTCTTT.

The sample holds a few counts of this clonotype. The chain combines TRBV7-2 with TRBJ1-3, with 7 bases matching TRBD1. The junction had 8 bases not matched to a gene; V was cut back by 5 bases and J by 1 base. CDR1 and CDR2 (germline): SGHTA, FQGNSA. CDR3 length: 16 residues. The CDR3 coding sequence is TGTGCCAGCAGCGCGGAGGGGGCGTGGTCTGGAAACACCATATATTTT. This sequence encodes CASSAEGAWSGNTIYF.

The V call is TRBV15, the J call TRBJ1-2, with a possible D match to TRBD1 (5 bases). The CDR3 is made up of 15 amino acids. Germline V CDR1 and CDR2: LNHNV, YYDKDF (reference sequence). V was cut by 2 bases and J by 4 bases, with 14 bases left in between. The CDR3 region is CATSRSGTLSYGYTF. The CDR3 bases are TGTGCCACCAGCAGATCCGGGACCCTTTCCTATGGCTACACCTTC.

Regarding this clonotype: A clone one base away is much larger, so this may be a read error. The chain joins TRBV11-3 to TRBJ2-2; 7 bases map to TRBD1. This CDR3 comprises 16 residues. In germline, CDR1 is SGHNT, CDR2 YENEEA. The CDR3 DNA reads TGTGCCTGCAGCCCCAACCGGGACAGATACACCGGGGAGCTGTTTTTT. Protein sequence: CACSPNRDRYTGELFF.

Ten or more counts support this clonotype. The chain links TRBV2 to TRBJ2-3, with D maybe TRBD2 (6 bases). The germline V gene has CDR1 SNHLY and CDR2 FYNNEI. Between the trimmed V and J ends, which lost 7 bases and 2 bases, there was a span of 13 bases. The CDR3 spans 14 residues. In nucleotides, the CDR3 is TGTGCCAGCATGCCGGGACTTCCCACAGATACGCAGTATTTT. It yields the protein CASMPGLPTDTQYF.

Many counts were recorded for this clonotype. This chain uses TRBV4-2 with TRBJ2-2; D is ambiguous. The CDR3 runs 17 residues. The germline gives CDR1 LGHNA, CDR2 YNFKEQ. The V gene lost 2 bases and the J gene lost 1 base, with 14 bases spanning the gap. Here the CDR3 reads CASSQTFSGLNTGELFF. In nucleotides, the CDR3 is TGTGCCAGCAGCCAAACATTCTCGGGCCTGAACACCGGGGAGCTGTTTTTT.

This clonotype was observed many times. The chain carries TRBV29-1 and TRBJ2-5; the D is unclear. Trimming pared 3 bases from V and 11 bases from J, leaving 4 bases between. The CDR3 extends over 8 amino acids. Per germline, CDR1 SQVTM and CDR2 ANQGSEA. The CDR3, as DNA: TGCAGCGTTGATCCACAGTACTTC. It is translated as CSVDPQYF.

The rearrangement links TRBV5-1 to TRBJ2-2, with 10 positions matching TRBD2. V was clipped by 2 bases and J by 7 bases; unmatched bases: 5. The CDR3 has 15 amino acids. The germline gives CDR1 SGHRS, CDR2 YFSETQ. The CDR3 region is CASSFETSGFGELFF. Here the CDR3 DNA reads TGCGCCAGCAGCTTCGAGACTAGCGGGTTCGGGGAGCTGTTTTTT.

Many counts were recorded for this clonotype. The chain employs TRBV6-2 or TRBV6-3 and TRBJ2-1; TRBD1 matches at 7 bases. V was clipped by 3 bases and J by 5 bases; unmatched bases: 13. Germline loops: CDR1 MNHEY, CDR2 SVGEGT. The CDR3 spans 17 residues. The CDR3 DNA reads as TGTGCCAGCAGTTATAAGGGGACCCGACAGGGAAACAATGAGCAGTTCTTC. Its protein product is CASSYKGTRQGNNEQFF.

This clonotype has at least ten counts. This rearrangement joins TRBV15 to TRBJ2-1; D unclear. The CDR3 has 11 residues. Germline V gives CDR1 LNHNV, CDR2 YYDKDF (reference sequence). V lost 6 bases, J lost 9 bases, and 9 bases lay in between. As DNA, the CDR3 is TGTGCCACCAGGGGGTTAGGTGAGCAGTTCTTC. This translates into CATRGLGEQFF.

This clonotype was seen ten or more times. V and J are TRBV4-1 and TRBJ2-1; TRBD2 matches at 13 bases. V was pared by 6 bases and J by 10 bases, with 9 bases of the junction left unmatched. From germline, CDR1 is MGHRA and CDR2 YSYEKL. The CDR3 runs 15 residues. The CDR3 nucleotides are TGCGCCAGCAGTTCAACTAGCGGGGGGGCCCTCGAGCAGTTCTTC. Amino acid sequence: CASSSTSGGALEQFF.

This clonotype was seen only a few times. This chain uses TRBV20-1 with TRBJ1-1, with D perhaps TRBD1 (5 bases). The CDR3 is 13 amino acids. CDR1 and CDR2 from the germline V gene are DFQATT and SNEGSKA (reference sequence). As DNA, the CDR3 is TGCAGCGGGGGGTCTGTCGGGGGGACTGAAGCTTTCTTT. It is translated as CSGGSVGGTEAFF.

This clonotype was recorded at least ten times. This chain joins TRBV7-3 and TRBJ2-3, with a possible D match to TRBD2 (6 bases). The CDR3 loop spans 20 amino acids. V lost 5 bases to trimming and J lost 0 bases, with 27 bases between them. Germline V gives CDR1 SGHTA, CDR2 FQGTGA. The CDR3: CASSPLPGLPNNSSTDTQYF. The CDR3 coding sequence is TGTGCCAGCAGCCCACTCCCGGGACTTCCGAATAATTCCAGCACAGATACGCAGTATTTT.

This clonotype has a handful of counts. This chain uses TRBV19 with TRBJ1-5, with TRBD1 identical over 7 bases. With 5 bases clipped from V and 5 bases from J, the junction kept 12 bases outside the gene matches. The germline V gene has CDR1 LNHDA and CDR2 SQIVND (reference sequence). The CDR3 runs to 16 residues. The CDR3 sequence: CASSERWDRPHQPQHF. For the CDR3, the DNA is TGTGCCAGTAGTGAGCGTTGGGACAGACCACATCAGCCCCAGCATTTT. Full variable domain (remainder filled in from reference TRBV19 and TRBJ1-5): DGGITQSPKYLFRKEGQNVTLSCEQNLNHDAMYWYRQDPGQGLRLIYYSQIVNDFQKGDIAEGYSVSREKKESFPLTVTSAQKNPTAFYLCASSERWDRPHQPQHFGDGTRLSIL.

This clonotype was counted only a few times. The chain has TRBV19 and TRBJ1-5; D remains unclear. V lost 5 bases and J 0 bases, leaving 8 bases between the germline ends. The CDR3 runs 14 residues. Germline V CDR1 and CDR2: LNHDA, SQIVND (reference sequence). This CDR3 reads CASSGFVSNQPQHF. DNA of the CDR3: TGTGCCAGTAGTGGGTTTGTTAGCAATCAGCCCCAGCATTTT.

There are a few counts of this clonotype. The DNA of the CDR3 is TGTGCCAGCAGCCCGGGGACAGGGACCCTCTACGAGCAGTACTTC. It is translated as CASSPGTGTLYEQYF. The rearrangement joins TRBV9 to TRBJ2-7; 9 positions match TRBD1. Germline V gives CDR1 SGDLS, CDR2 YYNGEE. This CDR3 has 15 amino acids. J was trimmed by 3 bases and V by 4 bases; bases with no gene match: 8.

This clonotype was observed at least ten times. The gene calls are TRBV2 and TRBJ2-1, with a possible D match to TRBD2 (6 bases). CDR1 and CDR2 (germline): SNHLY, FYNNEI. The CDR3 length is 12 residues. V shed 10 bases and J shed 9 bases, with 16 bases lying between them. In nucleotides, the CDR3 is TGTGCCACCGGGACTTTGGGGGGTGAGCAGTTCTTC. It specifies CATGTLGGEQFF. Filled out from reference TRBV2 and TRBJ2-1, the complete variable domain reads EPEVTQTPSHQVTQMGQEVILRCVPISNHLYFYWYRQILGQKVEFLVSFYNNEISEKSEIFDDQFSVERPDGSNFTLKIRSTKLEDSAMYFCATGTLGGEQFFGPGTRLTVL.

There are many counts of this clonotype. The CDR3 protein is CSVLSVGDLAKNIQYF. In nucleotides, the CDR3 is TGCAGCGTTTTATCGGTCGGGGACCTAGCCAAAAACATTCAGTACTTC. This chain uses TRBV29-1 with TRBJ2-4; D is possibly TRBD1 or TRBD2 (5 bases each). The V end lost 5 bases, the J end lost 0 bases, and 17 bases lay between the germline ends. Germline values: CDR1 SQVTM, CDR2 ANQGSEA. The length of the CDR3 is 16 residues.

This clonotype was seen a handful of times. The chain combines TRBV6-1 with TRBJ1-5, with D tentatively TRBD1 (6 bases). The V and J ends lost 4 bases and 5 bases respectively, with 15 bases between them. In germline, CDR1 is MNHNS, CDR2 SASEGT. The CDR3 is 15 residues long. CDR3 DNA: TGTGCCAGCAGTGCGTGGGGGGCTAAGGATCAGCCCCAGCATTTT. Translation: CASSAWGAKDQPQHF.

The chain carries TRBV5-1 and TRBJ2-7; D is uncertain. There are 11 residues in the CDR3. Germline CDR1 SGHRS, CDR2 YFSETQ. Trimming cost V 7 bases and J 6 bases, with 11 bases left between them. CDR3 in DNA: TGCGCCAGCGGAGCCCGTGGCGAGCAGTACTTC. Translation: CASGARGEQYF.

This clonotype is medium-sized. The chain combines TRBV12-3 or TRBV12-4 with TRBJ2-1; D is tentatively TRBD1 or TRBD2 (6 bases each). Trimming took off 4 bases at V and 9 bases at J, with 13 bases between the two ends. The CDR3 loop spans 13 amino acids. The DNA for the CDR3 is TGTGCCAGCAGTTATGGGGGGCAGGGTGAGCAGTTCTTC. It codes for CASSYGGQGEQFF.

The table lists this clonotype with a few counts. The gene calls are TRBV3-1 and TRBJ2-7; TRBD2 is a possible D gene (6 bases). This CDR3 has 12 residues. Trimming left V 4 bases short and J 4 bases short, with 8 bases between. CDR1 LGHDT and CDR2 YNNKEL come from the germline V gene (reference sequence). The DNA for the CDR3 is TGTGCCAGCAGCCGGACTAAATACGAGCAGTACTTC. This sequence encodes CASSRTKYEQYF.

The table lists this clonotype with many counts. This chain connects TRBV5-6 to TRBJ2-7, with D perhaps given as TRBD1 or TRBD2 (7 bases each). V lost 5 bases, J lost 3 bases, and 18 bases lay in between. This CDR3 region has 15 residues. Germline V CDR1 and CDR2: SGHDT, YYEEEE. The chain's CDR3 is CASSGRGRGNYEQYF. The DNA of the CDR3 is TGTGCCAGCAGTGGGAGGGGGCGGGGGAACTACGAGCAGTACTTC.

The sample holds many counts of this clonotype. The chain joins TRBV20-1 to TRBJ2-3, with 10 bases lining up with TRBD2. Germline CDR1 and CDR2: DFQATT and SNEGSKA (reference sequence). V dropped 3 bases and J dropped 5; count of bases not matched to a gene: 8. The CDR3 consists of 15 residues. CDR3 nucleotide sequence: TGCAGTGCTAGCGCTAGCGGGGGTTTAAGAGATACGCAGTATTTT. This encodes CSASASGGLRDTQYF.